This T cell receptor beta chain was found in a study of blood T cell repertoires in COVID-19. Germline V gene sequence: CDR1 SQVTM, CDR2 ANQGSEA. Losses at the gene ends were 8 bases for V and 0 bases for J; bases not matched to a gene: 6. This CDR3 is built from 13 residues. Donors in Cohort 3 counted as recovered after two negative PCRs, clearance, or symptom resolution. Authors' data handling: Reference gene primer amplification gave estimated nucleated cell counts. Profiled with immunoSEQ multiplex PCR; TCRdb holds only in-frame clones, not every one. V and J calls plus clone size are reproduced from that table; the DNA served to infer D and trimming. The table includes some 420,000 clones, 75% to 90% detected once.

The specimen was PBMCs or T cells enriched from blood (not recorded which). This clonotype was sampled from a man aged 25 to 40 who had recovered from COVID-19. The chain links TRBV29-1 to TRBJ1-1; the match to TRBD1 covers 7 bases. The CDR3 region has the DNA TGCAGCATGACAGGGCCACTGAACACTGAAGCTTTCTTT. Translation gives CSMTGPLNTEAFF.